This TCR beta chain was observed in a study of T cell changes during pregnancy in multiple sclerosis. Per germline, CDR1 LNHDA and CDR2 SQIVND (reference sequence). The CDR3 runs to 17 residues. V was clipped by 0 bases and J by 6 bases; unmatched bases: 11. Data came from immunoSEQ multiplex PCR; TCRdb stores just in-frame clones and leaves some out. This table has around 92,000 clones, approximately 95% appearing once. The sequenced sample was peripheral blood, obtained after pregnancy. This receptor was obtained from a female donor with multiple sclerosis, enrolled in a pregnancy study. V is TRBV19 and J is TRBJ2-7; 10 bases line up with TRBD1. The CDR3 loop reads CASSIETGGGKRCEQYF. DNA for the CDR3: TGTGCCAGTAGTATAGAGACAGGGGGCGGGAAACGGTGCGAGCAGTACTTC.